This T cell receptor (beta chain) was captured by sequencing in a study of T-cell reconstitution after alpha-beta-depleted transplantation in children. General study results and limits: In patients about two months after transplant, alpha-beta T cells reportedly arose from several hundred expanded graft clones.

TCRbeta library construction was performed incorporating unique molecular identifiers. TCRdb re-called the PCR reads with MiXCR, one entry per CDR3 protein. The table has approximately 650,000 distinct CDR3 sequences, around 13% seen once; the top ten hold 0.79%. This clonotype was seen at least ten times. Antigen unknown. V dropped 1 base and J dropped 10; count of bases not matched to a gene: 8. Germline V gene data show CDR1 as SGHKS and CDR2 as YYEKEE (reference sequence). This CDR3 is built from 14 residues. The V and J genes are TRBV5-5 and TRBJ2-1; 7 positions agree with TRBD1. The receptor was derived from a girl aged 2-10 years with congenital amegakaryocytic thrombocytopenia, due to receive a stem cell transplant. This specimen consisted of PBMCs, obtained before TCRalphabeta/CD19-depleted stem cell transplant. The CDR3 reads CASSLTGAHAEQFF. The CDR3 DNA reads TGTGCCAGCAGCTTGACAGGGGCGCATGCAGAGCAGTTCTTC.